Here is one TCR beta chain with its context. The antigen is not known. These data come from a study of Ad26.COV2.S vaccination and SARS-CoV-2 variants. Treatment described: roughly 19 received Ad26.COV2.S at low or high dose, single or two shots; 5 received placebo; per-sample allocation not given. Sampling was done on day 63 after the first vaccine or placebo injection. The donor was a Boston adult aged 18-55 years. Study conclusions and caveats: Similar non-spike TCR breadth was observed in recipients of vaccine and of placebo.

Germline CDR1 KGHSH, CDR2 LQKENI. The CDR3 is 16 residues long. The V end was cut by 1 base, the J end by 1 base, with 13 bases between. The method was immunoSEQ multiplex PCR; TCRdb's version includes in-frame clones alone and lacks a portion of them. The table includes around 320,000 clones, about 82% detected once. The sequencing here drew on peripheral blood, taken in a trial of Ad26.COV2.S vaccine versus placebo. The origin of this receptor is a person between 18 and 65 years old who received the Ad26.COV2.S COVID-19 vaccine or a placebo. J is TRBJ1-1 and V is TRBV18; tentative D call: TRBD1 (6 bases). The CDR3 nucleotides are TGTGCCAGCTCACCACTTAACGGACAGACGAACACTGAAGCTTTCTTT. Translated, it gives CASSPLNGQTNTEAFF.